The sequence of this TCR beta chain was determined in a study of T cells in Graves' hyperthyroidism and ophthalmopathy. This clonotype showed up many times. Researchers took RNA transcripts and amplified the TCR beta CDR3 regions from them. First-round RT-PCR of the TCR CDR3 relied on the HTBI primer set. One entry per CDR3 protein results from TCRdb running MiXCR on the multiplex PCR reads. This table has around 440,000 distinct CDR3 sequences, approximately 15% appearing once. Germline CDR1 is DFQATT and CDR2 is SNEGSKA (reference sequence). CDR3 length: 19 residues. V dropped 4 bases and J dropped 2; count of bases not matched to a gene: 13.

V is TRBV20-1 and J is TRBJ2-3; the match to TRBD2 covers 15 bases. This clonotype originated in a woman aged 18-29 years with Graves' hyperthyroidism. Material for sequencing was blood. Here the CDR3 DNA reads TGCAGTGCTACCGACGGACTAGCGGGGGGGAATCCATTCACAGATACGCAGTATTTT. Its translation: CSATDGLAGGNPFTDTQYF.